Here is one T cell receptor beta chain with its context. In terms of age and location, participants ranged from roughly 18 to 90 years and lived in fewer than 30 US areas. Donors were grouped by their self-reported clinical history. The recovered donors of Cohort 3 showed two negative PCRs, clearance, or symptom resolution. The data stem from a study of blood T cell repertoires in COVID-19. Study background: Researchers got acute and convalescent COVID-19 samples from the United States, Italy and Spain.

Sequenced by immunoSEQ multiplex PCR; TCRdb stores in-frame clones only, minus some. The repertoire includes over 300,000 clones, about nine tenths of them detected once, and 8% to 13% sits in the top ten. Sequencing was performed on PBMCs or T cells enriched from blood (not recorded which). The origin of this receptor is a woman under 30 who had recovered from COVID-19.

As DNA, the CDR3 is TGTGCCAGCAGTTTAGCGGACTATGGCTACACCTTC. Protein sequence: CASSLADYGYTF. The chain couples TRBV28 to TRBJ1-2; unclear D gene. CDR3 length equals 12 residues. Trimming removed 2 bases at V and 3 bases at J, with 4 bases between. Germline assignment: CDR1 MDHEN and CDR2 SYDVKM.